This T cell receptor (beta chain) appears in the sequencing data of a study of cytomegalovirus exposure and HLA in healthy donors (dated by TCRdb to about 2017). About the investigation overall: In an earlier analysis of roughly 500 of the donors, around 300 Gb of sequence data and 100 million or so unique TCR beta sequences from about 190 million T cells were reported. A later genetic analysis took genome-wide SNP genotypes for 398 of the 666 donors and used that subset as a discovery cohort. Both class I and class II loci were covered by HLA typing, at four-digit resolution. Among roughly 400 genotyped donors of the cohort, an average of roughly 240,000 unique TCR beta nucleotide sequences were sequenced per donor, around 20% of them non-productive. An earlier analysis of fewer than 750 of the donors used high-throughput TCR beta sequencing to judge whether each TCR beta V gene segment behaved as functional or pseudogenic. Five DR-DQ haplotypes were handled as single units for association and clustering, since linkage in the cohort was strong. To predict cytomegalovirus infection status, the study combined high-throughput TCR immunosequencing, statistical association of individual TCRs with disease status, and machine learning. In addition to the first cohort of 666 subjects, a separate validation cohort of 100 to 150 different subjects was used. Using immunosequencing, the study profiled T cell repertoires from fewer than 850 subjects and related those repertoires to cytomegalovirus serostatus. Rather than drawing on any new phenotypic data, the later analysis identified candidate immune exposures from TCR beta sequences and the way those sequences occurred across donors. Donor age, sex, ethnicity and CMV serostatus were compiled alongside the repertoire data. Typing coverage varied by locus: about 629-630 donors for A, B, C, DRB1 and DQB1; approximately 500 for DQA1; more than 600 for DPA1; more than 450 for DPB1. Around 320 gigabases of sequencing data and tens of millions of unique TCR sequences were included in an early release covering 550 to 650 HLA-typed donors. Every discovery cohort repertoire had been produced on one sequencing platform. A later analysis re-analyzed previously published TCR beta repertoires from 600 to 850 donors and added high-resolution HLA genotyping to study TCR occurrence patterns. Of the roughly 400 genotyped donors, 81% were placed in the genetic ancestry cluster associated with self-reported Caucasian donors. The aim of the study was to test whether cataloging public T cell receptors could identify signatures of past pathogen exposure. What the study reported, not specific to this receptor: In the study, about 150 TCR beta chains were listed as associated with cytomegalovirus. Compared with the approximately 600-donor mean, donors in an Asian-associated ancestry cluster had fewer N-insertions in productive TCRs, according to a later genetic analysis. Assigning TCR associations to individual alleles was difficult when HLA alleles, especially DR and DQ, strongly co-occurred. Roughly uniform sequencing depth across donors was assumed in presence/absence analyses, although this assumption may not hold. Because some donors lacked HLA typing at each locus, the association tests relied only on the typed subset. Roughly 17 rarely observed V segments, including chromosome 9 orphons, were excluded from the earlier analysis of approximately 600 of the donors because counts were too low. In a later genetic analysis, a missense DCLRE1C variant was associated with V-gene and J-gene trimming of TCR beta chains, and the association was replicated in an independent cohort. In a later analysis, HLA-associated TCR beta chains showed more clonal expansion and lower generation probabilities than non-associated chains that were equally common. Correlated functional status among segregating V segments might reflect linkage disequilibrium, but an unknown experimental factor could not be ruled out. The authors suggested that the approach could potentially be generalized to other disease states and immunological phenotypes. This cohort had only TCR beta chains sequenced, and the lack of alpha or paired-chain data limited which features could be detected. In vitro tests confirmed that a few of the cytomegalovirus-associated TCR beta chains recognize cytomegalovirus antigens. A further reported finding was that TCR beta sequences accurately predicted the HLA-A and HLA-B alleles for most subjects in the first cohort. For the cohort, immune exposure information was limited to CMV serostatus. An earlier analysis of 450 to 750 of the donors showed that most TCR beta V segments appeared in productive rearrangements either about 90% or about 30% of the time, which broadly matched IMGT annotations. Some IMGT-functional V segments, including TRBV6-2 and TRBV6-3, could not be told apart with the 87-base-pair reads, so those segments were excluded. A cluster of highly shared sequence variants was judged likely to be a technical artifact of the sequencing pipeline. A later analysis found that TCR association rates varied across HLA loci, with DRB1 alleles showing the most associated TCRs and HLA-C alleles the fewest. In both the original and validation cohorts, the classifier was reported to diagnose cytomegalovirus status with high specificity and sensitivity. A later analysis associated approximately 17,000 TCR beta sequences with specific HLA alleles at a false discovery rate of 0.05. Several of the top co-occurrence clusters appeared to be linked to parvovirus B19, influenza, CMV and Epstein-Barr virus, according to a later analysis. Across donors, most TCR sequences were observed very rarely, whereas some public TCRs were present in many individuals. A later analysis found that most CMV-associated TCR beta chains appeared HLA-restricted, with HLA associations seemingly driven largely by CMV exposure.

Comment on this clone: The antigen it recognizes is unknown. The sample holds no much larger clone one base away, and base qualities are not on file.

Library construction relied on the immunoSEQ multiplex PCR assay. For the multiplex PCR, a mixture combining 60 forward primers for TCR Vbeta segments and 13 reverse primers for TCR Jbeta segments was used. Amplification of the CDR3 region of rearranged TCR beta genes was performed with a multiplex PCR assay on genomic DNA. Amplified TCR beta libraries were sequenced as 87-base-pair reads on the Illumina HiSeq System. As for how the authors treated the data: In a later analysis, tens of millions of unique TCR beta chains were counted across the 650 to 750 repertoires, and roughly 9.9 million of these chains were shared by at least two donors. To remove PCR and sequencing errors, raw reads were error-corrected and collapsed into unique sequences using a nearest-neighbor algorithm that merged closely related sequences. CDR3 sequences were aligned to IMGT reference sequences to assign V, D and J gene segments. For a sequence to be retained, a match of at least six nucleotides to both a V gene segment and a J gene segment was required. A rearrangement counted as productive if the CDR3 had no stop codons and remained in frame with V and J, and every other rearrangement counted as non-productive. Following IMGT convention, CDR3 was defined as the stretch from the second conserved V-encoded cysteine to the conserved J-encoded phenylalanine. In an earlier analysis of more than 550 of the donors, sequences lacking an unambiguous match to a single V gene segment were excluded. An earlier analysis of several hundred of the donors classified V segments as functional when productive rearrangements were above 56.7% and as segregating when the standard deviation between donors was above 5%. To diagnose cytomegalovirus status from the catalog of TCR beta chain sequences, a statistical classification framework was built. In a later analysis, TCR nucleotide sequences were compared against IMGT/GENE-DB human TR gene sequences so that V and J genes could be assigned. In a later analysis, CDR3 sequences and most-parsimonious VDJ recombination scenarios were assigned using the TCRdist pipeline. A later analysis defined each TCR beta chain by its CDR3 amino acid sequence plus V-gene family, and excluded reads lacking a unique V-gene family. In a later analysis, some 600 highly shared, low-generation-probability nucleotide sequences were removed to address suspected cross-contamination and a sequencing artifact. In a later analysis, a clonal expansion index was calculated for each public chain from normalized within-repertoire ranks of inferred template counts. In a later analysis, generation probabilities were computed with a VDJ recombination model fitted to out-of-frame rearrangements, and the resulting probabilities were checked against IGoR. In a later analysis, TCR-TCR, TCR-HLA and TCR-CMV co-occurrence was scored with hypergeometric tests, and a repertoire-size bias correction was applied to TCR pairs. False discovery rates were estimated in a later analysis by permuting HLA or CMV assignments 20 times. In a later analysis, co-occurring TCRs were grouped using DBSCAN, with TCRdist sequence similarity added in when clustering inside HLA-allele-positive subsets. Co-occurrence clustering excluded repertoires with fewer than 30,000 or more than 120,000 public chains, plus five with anomalous nucleotide sharing. TCRdb took this table from immuneACCESS and kept in-frame rearrangements with V and J called. Such tables lack part of the clones; where checked against another copy, unresolved V genes explain under half of the gap, and the rest is unexplained. The DNA was the basis for D and trimming; V, J and clone size are from that table. The table for this sample lists 100,000 to 150,000 clones; 65% to 80% of them were counted only once. The leading ten clones occupy about 13% of the sample.

In total, roughly 670 healthy bone marrow donors made up the cohort. At the time of sampling, every cohort member was nominally healthy, though immune exposures that went unrecorded were likely present. The donor was CMV seropositive and belonged to the group of about 290 seropositive cohort members. A peripheral blood sample was collected from each donor, and TCR beta sequencing was performed on peripheral blood mononuclear cells. Genomic DNA was extracted from the blood cell samples with the Qiagen DNeasy Blood Extraction Kit. V sheds 4 bases and J sheds 0 bases, leaving 23 bases between their ends. CDR1 SGHTA and CDR2 FQGNSA were looked up in the germline V gene. Spanning cysteine to phenylalanine, the CDR3 consists of 19 amino acids. Of all the DNA, just the CDR3 is kept, 57 bases in frame from base 1.

The receptor was derived from a woman in her thirties or forties in good health and CMV-seropositive. The sample was PBMCs. The chain is assembled from TRBV7-2 and TRBJ2-3, and possibly TRBD1, on 6 matching bases. The CDR3 amino acid sequence is: CASSSPLAGTKLSTDTQYF. The DNA is as follows: TGTGCCAGCAGCTCCCCCCTCGCTGGGACAAAACTTAGCACAGATACGCAGTATTTT.